The T cell receptor (beta chain) described here comes from a study of cytomegalovirus exposure and HLA in healthy donors. Broader study findings: An apparent linkage of common viral pathogens to several of the most significant clusters emerged in a later analysis.

In regard to this clone: As yet, its antigen is unknown.

Primers included in the PCR were 60 Vbeta and 13 Jbeta primers. Some clones are missing from TCRdb's copy, which holds only in-frame ones; the method was immunoSEQ multiplex PCR. There are over 130,000 clones in the sample; 61% occur only once, and about 1.8% lies in the top ten. The clonotype comes from a male donor in good health and CMV-seronegative. Input material: PBMCs.

The CDR3 sequence: CASSGTTGDTGELFF. DNA for the CDR3: TGTGCCAGCAGTGGGACTACAGGGGACACCGGGGAGCTGTTTTTT. The V and J genes are TRBV2 and TRBJ2-2, with D tentatively TRBD1 (7 bases). The CDR3 sequence is 15 residues long. Looked up from germline, CDR1 is SNHLY and CDR2 is FYNNEI. The V end was cut by 4 bases, the J end by 3 bases, with 12 bases between. Filled out from reference TRBV2 and TRBJ2-2, the complete variable domain reads EPEVTQTPSHQVTQMGQEVILRCVPISNHLYFYWYRQILGQKVEFLVSFYNNEISEKSEIFDDQFSVERPDGSNFTLKIRSTKLEDSAMYFCASSGTTGDTGELFFGEGSRLTVL.